The 12 T cell receptor beta chains below all came from one sample that was sequenced in a study of cytomegalovirus exposure and HLA in healthy donors. Primers for the PCR totalled 60 Vbeta and 13 Jbeta. Only in-frame clones appear in the TCRdb table, and some are missing; sequencing was by immunoSEQ multiplex PCR. The sample includes roughly 150,000 clones, about 81% seen only once; the top ten take 1.9%. Sequencing input: PBMCs. Every receptor here comes from a woman in her late teens or twenties in good health and CMV-seronegative.

The CDR3 nucleotides read TGTGCCAGCAGCTTAGCCGGGACTAGCGGGAGTTACGAGCAGTACTTC. The encoded protein is CASSLAGTSGSYEQYF. The V gene is TRBV7-2, the J gene TRBJ2-7; 14 nucleotides align to TRBD2. Germline assignment: CDR1 SGHTA and CDR2 FQGNSA. V was pared by 0 bases and J by 4 bases, with 2 bases of the junction left unmatched. The length of the CDR3 is 16 residues.

The V call is TRBV19, the J call TRBJ2-3; 7 nucleotides match TRBD2. This CDR3 contains 17 residues. Per the germline V gene, CDR1 is LNHDA and CDR2 is SQIVND (reference sequence). After removal of 5 bases from V and 1 base from J, the junction contained 12 bases not matched to a gene. CDR3 region: CASSGPGRAGGTDTQYF. As DNA, the CDR3 is TGTGCCAGTAGTGGGCCGGGCAGGGCGGGAGGCACAGATACGCAGTATTTT.

The V call is TRBV7-8, the J call TRBJ2-3; D might be TRBD2 (6 bases). From germline, CDR1 is SGHVS and CDR2 FQNEAQ. The CDR3 length is 15 residues. V was shortened by 2 bases and J by 1 base, with 10 bases between the two germline ends. Written as DNA, the CDR3 is TGTGCCAGCAGCTTAAAGAGGAGGGGCACAGATACGCAGTATTTT. As protein: CASSLKRRGTDTQYF.

The chain couples TRBV6-1 to TRBJ1-6; TRBD1 aligns across 7 bases. CDR3 length: 14 residues. Germline CDR1 and CDR2: MNHNS and SASEGT. V trimming: 6 bases; J trimming: 6 bases; junction bases outside the gene matches: 5. The CDR3 protein is CASRKAGGNSPLHF. DNA for the CDR3: TGTGCCAGCAGGAAGGCAGGGGGTAATTCACCCCTCCACTTT.

The chain couples TRBV2 to TRBJ2-7; a possible D gene is TRBD2 (6 bases). Germline V lookup: CDR1 SNHLY, CDR2 FYNNEI. This CDR3 region has 15 residues. V was shortened by 1 base and J by 6 bases, with 16 bases between the two germline ends. In nucleotides, the CDR3 is TGTGCCAGCAGTGAAGTGGGCTCCCGGGGAGGCGAGCAGTACTTC. Amino acid sequence: CASSEVGSRGGEQYF.

This clone was detected only once. The chain is built from TRBV7-9 and TRBJ2-7, with 8 bases identical to TRBD2. CDR1 and CDR2 (germline): SEHNR, FQNEAQ (reference sequence). J was trimmed by 5 bases and V by 5 bases; bases with no gene match: 11. The CDR3 runs to 15 residues. CDR3 sequence reads: CASSIPGLEIHEQYF. CDR3 coding DNA: TGTGCCAGCAGCATCCCGGGACTAGAAATACACGAGCAGTACTTC.

This clone was counted between two and nine times. This chain joins TRBV6-5 and TRBJ2-7; D may be TRBD2 (6 bases). CDR3 size: 14 residues. V was pared by 4 bases and J by 3 bases, with 13 bases between. Germline CDR1 MNHEY, CDR2 SVGAGI. In DNA form, the CDR3 reads TGTGCCAGCAGTTTGGAGGGACGGAACTACGAGCAGTACTTC. Translating it yields CASSLEGRNYEQYF.

This clone was observed a handful of times. The chain employs TRBV2 and TRBJ2-5; tentatively, D is TRBD1 (5 bases). V was pared by 3 bases and J by 4 bases, with 9 bases between. Germline V gene data show CDR1 as SNHLY and CDR2 as FYNNEI. The CDR3 runs to 13 residues. DNA for the CDR3: TGTGCCAGCAGTGATCAGGGTCGAGAGACCCAGTACTTC. Residues: CASSDQGRETQYF.

The V gene is TRBV5-1, the J gene TRBJ2-3; 11 bases are shared with TRBD1. The length of the CDR3 is 15 residues. CDR1 and CDR2 (germline): SGHRS, YFSETQ. V gave up 3 bases and J gave up 6 bases; unmatched junction bases: 6. In nucleotides, the CDR3 is TGCGCCAGCAGCTCTGGGACAGGGGGGACTGATACGCAGTATTTT. Translating it yields CASSSGTGGTDTQYF.

The CDR3 reads CASSLTPTGNEQFF. The CDR3 DNA reads as TGTGCCAGCAGCTTAACCCCGACAGGGAATGAGCAGTTCTTC. The rearrangement links TRBV7-3 to TRBJ2-1, with 7 bases lining up with TRBD1. Per the germline V gene, CDR1 is SGHTA and CDR2 is FQGTGA. The CDR3 runs 14 residues. V lost 0 bases, J lost 7 bases, and 3 bases stayed unmatched.

The chain is built from TRBV19 and TRBJ1-4; no firm D call. V dropped 5 bases and J dropped 4 bases, with 11 bases sitting between them. CDR3 length: 14 residues. The germline V gene has CDR1 LNHDA and CDR2 SQIVND (reference sequence). DNA for the CDR3: TGTGCCAGTAGTGTTACGGTTGATAATGAAAAACTGTTTTTT. Translation: CASSVTVDNEKLFF.

The chain recombines TRBV9 with TRBJ1-1; weak D call: TRBD1 (5 bases). Germline V lookup: CDR1 SGDLS, CDR2 YYNGEE. The V end lost 0 bases, the J end lost 7 bases, and 28 bases lay between the germline ends. The CDR3 loop spans 19 amino acids. CDR3: CASSVVGRGGMGIGIEAFF. The CDR3 nucleotides read TGTGCCAGCAGCGTAGTCGGCCGGGGGGGGATGGGAATAGGCATTGAAGCTTTCTTT.